These 9 T cell receptor beta chains originate from one sample sequenced in a study of T cells in Graves' hyperthyroidism and ophthalmopathy (dated 2019 in TCRdb). Library construction relied on multiplex PCR. Data came from an Illumina HiSeq 2000. The TCR beta CDR3 regions were amplified from RNA transcripts. The TCR CDR3 was subjected to a first round of RT-PCR using the HTBI primer set and the Qiagen OneStep RT-PCR kit. Using fastp at Q25 and MiXCR, TCRdb reprocessed the public reads and kept productive beta chains. Entries that share a CDR3 protein sequence are merged under the most common genes and DNA. The sample table shows around 700,000 distinct CDR3 sequences, and under 45% are seen once. The ten largest clones take up around 31% of the sample. Input material: blood. The receptors stem from a woman in her thirties or forties with Graves' hyperthyroidism.

A note on this clonotype: A much larger clone differs by one base, so this may be a read error. CDR3 nucleotides: TGTGCCGGCAGCCGGTGGAGCAATCAGCCCCAGCATTTT. It specifies CAGSRWSNQPQHF. V usage is TRBV6-1 and J usage is TRBJ1-5; D is unresolved. CDR3 length: 13 residues. Germline V CDR1 and CDR2: MNHNS, SASEGT.

This clonotype was observed once. Because the CDR3 is missing its conserved closing phenylalanine or tryptophan, this is likely a read error. Because the CDR3's place on the DNA is in doubt, the DNA is left out and the CDR3 is given as listed by TCRdb. This chain links TRBV12-3 or TRBV12-4 with TRBJ1-3; the tabulated D call, TRBD1, remains unverified against the DNA. Inclusive of both ends, the CDR3 amounts to 8 amino acids. This CDR3 reads CASSQQGV.

This clonotype has at least ten counts. The chain has TRBV10-3 and TRBJ1-2; D possibly corresponds to TRBD1 (5 bases). Trimming took 10 bases from V and 2 from J, leaving 14 bases between them. CDR1 ENHRY and CDR2 SYGVKD come from the germline V gene. This CDR3 is 13 amino acids long. The CDR3 loop reads CASLETDNYGYTF. The CDR3 region has the DNA TGTGCCAGCCTAGAGACAGACAACTATGGCTACACCTTC.

This clonotype showed up many times. The CDR3 DNA reads as TGTGCCAGCAGCCACCCAAAGGGACACCGGGTAGGGACTGAAGCTTTCTTT. Residues: CASSHPKGHRVGTEAFF. The rearrangement joins TRBV7-9 to TRBJ1-1, with D perhaps TRBD1 (6 bases). Germline assignment: CDR1 SEHNR and CDR2 FQNEAQ (reference sequence). V lost 5 bases and J 5 bases, leaving 24 bases between the germline ends. The CDR3 spans 17 residues.

This chain uses TRBV2 with TRBJ1-5; 7 bases map to TRBD1. V was clipped by 1 base and J by 7 bases; unmatched bases: 13. Looked up from germline, CDR1 is SNHLY and CDR2 is FYNNEI. This CDR3 contains 17 residues. CDR3 in DNA: TGTGCCAGCAGTGAAGAATTGAGGGGGCGGATCTTACAGCCCCAGCATTTT. Protein product: CASSEELRGRILQPQHF.

Worth noting for this clonotype: At one end, the junction sequence differs from germline, possibly due to a read error. V and J are TRBV10-3 and TRBJ2-5; TRBD2 matches at 10 bases. CDR1 is ENHRY, CDR2 SYGVKD, per germline. This CDR3 spans 15 amino acids. The CDR3 spells CASSDERGGGETQYF. DNA for the CDR3: TGTGCCAGCAGTGATGAGCGGGGGGGCGGAGAGACCCAGTACTTC.

The chain is built from TRBV10-3 and TRBJ2-1; 8 bases are a match to TRBD1. CDR1 ENHRY and CDR2 SYGVKD come from the germline V gene. This CDR3 is built from 14 residues. With 10 bases clipped from V and 3 bases from J, the junction kept 8 bases outside the gene matches. DNA of the CDR3: TGTGCCACCGGACAGGGAATAAGCTACAATGAGCAGTTCTTC. Its translation: CATGQGISYNEQFF.

This clonotype was found a few times. The chain employs TRBV19 and TRBJ2-5; 9 positions agree with TRBD2. Germline V gene lookup returns CDR1 LNHDA and CDR2 SQIVND (reference sequence). V lost 7 bases and J lost 7; bases outside the gene matches: 4. The CDR3 covers 12 residues. The CDR3 DNA sequence: TGTGCCAGTAATCCAGCGGGGGGGACCCAGTACTTC. Its protein product is CASNPAGGTQYF.

This clonotype was observed many times. This chain uses TRBV2 with TRBJ2-7; TRBD2 agrees at 8 bases. The V gene end was trimmed by 4 bases and the J gene end by 6 bases; junction bases not matched to a gene: 5. This CDR3 comprises 13 residues. Germline assignment: CDR1 SNHLY and CDR2 FYNNEI. In nucleotides, the CDR3 is TGTGCCAGCAGTGCGAGCGGGGGAGGCGAGCAGTACTTC. Encoded protein: CASSASGGGEQYF.